The clone carrying this T cell receptor beta chain was counted many times. The data derive from a study of T-cell reconstitution after alpha-beta-depleted transplantation in children. Trimming took 10 bases from V and 6 from J, leaving 14 bases between them. CDR1 WNHNN and CDR2 SYGVQD come from the germline V gene (reference sequence). The CDR3 is 12 amino acids. The TCRbeta library incorporated unique molecular identifiers. Each CDR3 protein gets one entry after TCRdb re-called the PCR reads with MiXCR. The sample carries hundreds of thousands of distinct CDR3 sequences, about 9.5% recorded once. This clonotype was sampled from a human donor who donated a stem cell graft to a child with acute lymphoblastic leukemia. The chain links TRBV10-1 to TRBJ2-3, with a weak D call TRBD2 (5 bases). Sequenced here: PBMCs from the stem cell graft donor, sampled from the stem cell graft. The CDR3 coding sequence is TGCGCCACCGGACCGGGGTTCGATACGCAGTATTTT. Encoded protein: CATGPGFDTQYF.